In this sample, the clone carrying this T cell receptor (beta chain) turned up a few times. The sample comes from a study of cytomegalovirus exposure and HLA in healthy donors. The PCR employed 60 Vbeta primers together with 13 Jbeta primers. Profiled with immunoSEQ multiplex PCR; TCRdb holds only in-frame clones, not every one. The sample holds around 140,000 clones, more than 8% seen once. Per the germline V gene, CDR1 is SGHDT and CDR2 is YYEEEE. Trimming cost V 0 bases and J 6 bases; bases outside gene matches: 5. The CDR3 runs 15 residues. The rearrangement joins TRBV5-6 to TRBJ2-7; 11 bases align to TRBD2. Sample: PBMCs. The origin of this receptor is a man between 45 and 60 years old in good health and CMV-seronegative. This CDR3 reads CASSLGLAGRVEQYF. For the CDR3, the DNA is TGTGCCAGCAGCTTGGGACTAGCGGGACGGGTCGAGCAGTACTTC.